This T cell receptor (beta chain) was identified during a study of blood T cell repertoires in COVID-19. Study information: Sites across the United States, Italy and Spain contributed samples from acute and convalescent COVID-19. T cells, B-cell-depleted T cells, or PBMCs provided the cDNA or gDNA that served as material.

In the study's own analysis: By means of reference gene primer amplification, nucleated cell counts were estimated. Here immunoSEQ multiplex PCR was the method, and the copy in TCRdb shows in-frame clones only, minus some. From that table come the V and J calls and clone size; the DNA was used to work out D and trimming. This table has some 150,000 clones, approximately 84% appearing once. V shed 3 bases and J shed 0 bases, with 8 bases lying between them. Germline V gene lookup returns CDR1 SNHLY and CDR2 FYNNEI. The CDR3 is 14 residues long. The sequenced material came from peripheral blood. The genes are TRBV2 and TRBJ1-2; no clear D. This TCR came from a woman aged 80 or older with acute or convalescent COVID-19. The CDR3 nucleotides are TGTGCCAGCAGTGACTGGAGCTCTAACTATGGCTACACCTTC. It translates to CASSDWSSNYGYTF.